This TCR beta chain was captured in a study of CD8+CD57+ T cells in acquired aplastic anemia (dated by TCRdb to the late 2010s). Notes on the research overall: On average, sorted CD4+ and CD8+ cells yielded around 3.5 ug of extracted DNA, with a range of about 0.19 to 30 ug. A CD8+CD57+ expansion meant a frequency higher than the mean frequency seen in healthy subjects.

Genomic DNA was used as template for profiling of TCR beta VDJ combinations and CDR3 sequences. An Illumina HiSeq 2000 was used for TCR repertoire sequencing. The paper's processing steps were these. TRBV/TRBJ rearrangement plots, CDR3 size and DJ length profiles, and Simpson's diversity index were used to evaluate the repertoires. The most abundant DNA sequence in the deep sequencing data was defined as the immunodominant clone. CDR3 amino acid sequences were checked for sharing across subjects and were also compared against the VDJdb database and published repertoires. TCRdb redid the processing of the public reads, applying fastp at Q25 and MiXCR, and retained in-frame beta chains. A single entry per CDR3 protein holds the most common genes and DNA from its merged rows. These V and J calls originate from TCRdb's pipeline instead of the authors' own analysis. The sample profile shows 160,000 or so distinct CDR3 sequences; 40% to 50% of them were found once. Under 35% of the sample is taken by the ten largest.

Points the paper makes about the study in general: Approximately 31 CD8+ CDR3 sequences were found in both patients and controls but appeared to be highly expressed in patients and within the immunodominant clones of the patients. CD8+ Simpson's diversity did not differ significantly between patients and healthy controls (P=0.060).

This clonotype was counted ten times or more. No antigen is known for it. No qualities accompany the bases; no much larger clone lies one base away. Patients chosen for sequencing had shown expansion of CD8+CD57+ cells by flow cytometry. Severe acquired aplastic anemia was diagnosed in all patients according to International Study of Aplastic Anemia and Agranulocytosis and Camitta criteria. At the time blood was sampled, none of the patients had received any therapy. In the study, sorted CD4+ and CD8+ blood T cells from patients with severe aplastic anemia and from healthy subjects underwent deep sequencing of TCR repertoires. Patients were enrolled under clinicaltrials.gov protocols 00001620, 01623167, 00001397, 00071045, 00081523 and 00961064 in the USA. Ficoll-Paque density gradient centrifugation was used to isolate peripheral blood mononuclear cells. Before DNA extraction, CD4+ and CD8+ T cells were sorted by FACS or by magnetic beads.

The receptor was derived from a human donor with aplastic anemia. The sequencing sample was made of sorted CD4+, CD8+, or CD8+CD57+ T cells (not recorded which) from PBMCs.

The encoded CDR3 is CSAPVGINYNSPLHF. The sequenced DNA: TGCAGTGCCCCCGTGGGGATCAACTATAATTCACCCCTCCACTTT. The receptor chain draws on TRBV20-1 and TRBJ1-6; no D gene call is confident. At the junction V is shortened by 6 bases and J by 3 bases, with 15 bases in between. Via the germline V gene (reference sequence), CDR1 is DFQATT and CDR2 SNEGSKA. Spanning cysteine to phenylalanine, the CDR3 consists of 15 amino acids. CDR3 DNA is the only sequence kept; it has 45 bases, read in frame from the first base.